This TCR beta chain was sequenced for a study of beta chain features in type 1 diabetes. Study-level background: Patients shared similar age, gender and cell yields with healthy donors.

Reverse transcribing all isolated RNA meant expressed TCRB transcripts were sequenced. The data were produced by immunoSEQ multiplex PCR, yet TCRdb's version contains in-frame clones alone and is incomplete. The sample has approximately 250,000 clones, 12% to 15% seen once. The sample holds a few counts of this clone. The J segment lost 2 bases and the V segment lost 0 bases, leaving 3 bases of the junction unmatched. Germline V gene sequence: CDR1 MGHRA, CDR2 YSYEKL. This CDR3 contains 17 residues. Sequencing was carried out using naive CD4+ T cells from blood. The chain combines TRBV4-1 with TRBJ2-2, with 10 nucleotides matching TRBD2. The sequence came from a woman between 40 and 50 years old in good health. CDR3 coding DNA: TGCGCCAGCAGCCAAGATCTAGCGGGGGCCAACACCGGGGAGCTGTTTTTT. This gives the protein CASSQDLAGANTGELFF.